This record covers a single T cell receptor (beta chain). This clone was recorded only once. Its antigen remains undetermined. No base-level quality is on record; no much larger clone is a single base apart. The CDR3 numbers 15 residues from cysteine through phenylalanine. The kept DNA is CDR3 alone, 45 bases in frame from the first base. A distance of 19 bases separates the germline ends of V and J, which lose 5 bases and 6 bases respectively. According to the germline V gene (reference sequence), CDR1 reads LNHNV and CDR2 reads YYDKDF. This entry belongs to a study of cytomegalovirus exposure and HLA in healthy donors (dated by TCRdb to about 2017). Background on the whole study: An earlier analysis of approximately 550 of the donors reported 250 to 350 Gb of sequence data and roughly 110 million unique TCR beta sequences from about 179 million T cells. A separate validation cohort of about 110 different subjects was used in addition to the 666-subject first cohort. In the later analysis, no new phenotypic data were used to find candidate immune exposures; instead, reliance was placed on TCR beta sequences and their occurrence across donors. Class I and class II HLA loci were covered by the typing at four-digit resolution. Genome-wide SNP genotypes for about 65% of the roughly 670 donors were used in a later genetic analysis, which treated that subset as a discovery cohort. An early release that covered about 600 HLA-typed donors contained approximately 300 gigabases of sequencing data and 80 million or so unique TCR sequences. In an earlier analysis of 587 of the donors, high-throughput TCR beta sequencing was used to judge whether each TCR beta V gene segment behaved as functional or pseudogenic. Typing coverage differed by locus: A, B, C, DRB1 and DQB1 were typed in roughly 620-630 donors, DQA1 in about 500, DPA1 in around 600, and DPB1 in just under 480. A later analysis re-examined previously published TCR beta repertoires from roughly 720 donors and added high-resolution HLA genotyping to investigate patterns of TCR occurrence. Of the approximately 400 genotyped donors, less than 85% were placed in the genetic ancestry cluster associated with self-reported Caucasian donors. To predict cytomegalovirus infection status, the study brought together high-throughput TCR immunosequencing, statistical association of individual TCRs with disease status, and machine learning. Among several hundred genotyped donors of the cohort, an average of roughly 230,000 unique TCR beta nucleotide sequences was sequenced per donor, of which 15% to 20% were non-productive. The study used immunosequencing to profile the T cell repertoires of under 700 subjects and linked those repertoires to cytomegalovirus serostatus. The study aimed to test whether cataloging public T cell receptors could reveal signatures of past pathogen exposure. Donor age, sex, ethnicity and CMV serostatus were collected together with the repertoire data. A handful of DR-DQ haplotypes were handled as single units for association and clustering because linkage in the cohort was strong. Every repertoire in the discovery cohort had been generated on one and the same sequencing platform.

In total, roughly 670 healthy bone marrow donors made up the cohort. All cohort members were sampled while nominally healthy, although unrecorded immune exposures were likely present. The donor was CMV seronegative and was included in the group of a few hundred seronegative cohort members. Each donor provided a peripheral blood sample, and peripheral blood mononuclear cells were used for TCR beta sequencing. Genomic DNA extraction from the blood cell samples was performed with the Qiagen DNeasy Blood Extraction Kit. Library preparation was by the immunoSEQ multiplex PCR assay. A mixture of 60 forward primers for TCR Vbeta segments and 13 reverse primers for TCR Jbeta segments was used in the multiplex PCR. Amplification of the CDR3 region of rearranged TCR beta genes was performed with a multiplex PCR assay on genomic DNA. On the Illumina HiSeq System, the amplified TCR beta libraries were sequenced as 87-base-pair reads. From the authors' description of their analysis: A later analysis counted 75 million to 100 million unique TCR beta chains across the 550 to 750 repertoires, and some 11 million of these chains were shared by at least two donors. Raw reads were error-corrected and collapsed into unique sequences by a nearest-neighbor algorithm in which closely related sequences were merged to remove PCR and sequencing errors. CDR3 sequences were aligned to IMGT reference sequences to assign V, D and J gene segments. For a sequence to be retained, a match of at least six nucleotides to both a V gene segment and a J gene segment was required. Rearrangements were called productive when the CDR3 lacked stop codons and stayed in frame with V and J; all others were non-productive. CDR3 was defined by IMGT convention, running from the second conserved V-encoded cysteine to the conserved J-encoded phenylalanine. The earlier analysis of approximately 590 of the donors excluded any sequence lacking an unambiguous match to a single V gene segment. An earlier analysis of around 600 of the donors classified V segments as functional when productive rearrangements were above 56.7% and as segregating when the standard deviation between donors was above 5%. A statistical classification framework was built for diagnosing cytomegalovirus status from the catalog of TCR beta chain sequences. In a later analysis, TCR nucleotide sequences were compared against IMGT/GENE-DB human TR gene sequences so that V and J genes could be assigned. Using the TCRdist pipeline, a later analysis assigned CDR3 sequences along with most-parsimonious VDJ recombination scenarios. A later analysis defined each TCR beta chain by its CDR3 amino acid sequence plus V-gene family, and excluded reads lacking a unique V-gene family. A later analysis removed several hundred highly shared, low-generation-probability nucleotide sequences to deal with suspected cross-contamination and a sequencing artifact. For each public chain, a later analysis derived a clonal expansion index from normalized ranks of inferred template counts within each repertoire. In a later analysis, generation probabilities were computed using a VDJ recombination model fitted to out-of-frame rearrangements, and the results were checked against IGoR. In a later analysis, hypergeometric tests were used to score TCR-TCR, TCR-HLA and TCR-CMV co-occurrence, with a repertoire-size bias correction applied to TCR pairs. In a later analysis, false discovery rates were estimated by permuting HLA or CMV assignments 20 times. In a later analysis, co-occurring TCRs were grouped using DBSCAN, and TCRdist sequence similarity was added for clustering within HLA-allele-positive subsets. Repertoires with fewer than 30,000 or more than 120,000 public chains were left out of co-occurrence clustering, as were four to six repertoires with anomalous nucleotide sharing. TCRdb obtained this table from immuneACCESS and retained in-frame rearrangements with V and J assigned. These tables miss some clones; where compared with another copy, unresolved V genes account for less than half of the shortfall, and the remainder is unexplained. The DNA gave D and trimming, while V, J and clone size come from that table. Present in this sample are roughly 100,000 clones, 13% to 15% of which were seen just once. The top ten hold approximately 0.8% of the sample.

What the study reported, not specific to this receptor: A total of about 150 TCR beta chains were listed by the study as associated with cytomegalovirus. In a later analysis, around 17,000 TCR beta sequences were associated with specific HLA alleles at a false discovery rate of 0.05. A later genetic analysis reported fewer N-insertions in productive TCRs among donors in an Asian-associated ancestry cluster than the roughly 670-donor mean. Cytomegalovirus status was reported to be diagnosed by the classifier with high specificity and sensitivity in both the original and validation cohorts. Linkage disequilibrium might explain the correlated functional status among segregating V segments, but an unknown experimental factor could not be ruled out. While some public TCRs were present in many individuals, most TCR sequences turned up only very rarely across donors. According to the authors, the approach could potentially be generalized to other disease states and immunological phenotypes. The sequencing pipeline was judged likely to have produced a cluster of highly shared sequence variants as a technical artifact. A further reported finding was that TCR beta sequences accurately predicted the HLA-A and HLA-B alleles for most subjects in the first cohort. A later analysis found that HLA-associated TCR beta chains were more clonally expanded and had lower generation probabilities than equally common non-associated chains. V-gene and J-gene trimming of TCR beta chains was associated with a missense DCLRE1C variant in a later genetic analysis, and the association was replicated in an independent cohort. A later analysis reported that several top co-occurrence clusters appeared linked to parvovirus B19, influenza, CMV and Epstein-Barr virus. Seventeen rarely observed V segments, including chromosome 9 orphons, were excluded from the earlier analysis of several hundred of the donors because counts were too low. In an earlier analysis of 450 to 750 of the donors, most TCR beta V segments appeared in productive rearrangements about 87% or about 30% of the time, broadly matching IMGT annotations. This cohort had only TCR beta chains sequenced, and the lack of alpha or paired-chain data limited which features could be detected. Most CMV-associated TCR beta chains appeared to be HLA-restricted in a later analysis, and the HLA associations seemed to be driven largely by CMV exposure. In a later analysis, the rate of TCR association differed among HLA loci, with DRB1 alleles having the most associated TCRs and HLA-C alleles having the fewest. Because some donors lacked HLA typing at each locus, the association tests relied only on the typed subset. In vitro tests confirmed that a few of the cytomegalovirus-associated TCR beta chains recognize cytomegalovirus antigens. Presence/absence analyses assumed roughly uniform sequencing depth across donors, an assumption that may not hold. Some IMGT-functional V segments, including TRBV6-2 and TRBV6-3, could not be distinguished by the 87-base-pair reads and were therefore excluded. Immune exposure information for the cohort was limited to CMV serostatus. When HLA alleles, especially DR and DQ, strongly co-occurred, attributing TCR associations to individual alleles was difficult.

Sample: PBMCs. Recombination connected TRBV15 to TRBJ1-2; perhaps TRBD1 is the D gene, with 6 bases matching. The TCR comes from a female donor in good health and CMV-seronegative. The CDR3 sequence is CATSPSGGLFDGYTF. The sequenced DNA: TGTGCCACCAGCCCCTCGGGGGGGCTTTTTGATGGCTACACCTTC. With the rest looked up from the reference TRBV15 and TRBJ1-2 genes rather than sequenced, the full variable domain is DAMVIQNPRYQVTQFGKPVTLSCSQTLNHNVMYWYQQKSSQAPKLLFHYYDKDFNNEADTPDNFQSRRPNTSFCFLDIRSPGLGDTAMYLCATSPSGGLFDGYTFGSGTRLTVV.